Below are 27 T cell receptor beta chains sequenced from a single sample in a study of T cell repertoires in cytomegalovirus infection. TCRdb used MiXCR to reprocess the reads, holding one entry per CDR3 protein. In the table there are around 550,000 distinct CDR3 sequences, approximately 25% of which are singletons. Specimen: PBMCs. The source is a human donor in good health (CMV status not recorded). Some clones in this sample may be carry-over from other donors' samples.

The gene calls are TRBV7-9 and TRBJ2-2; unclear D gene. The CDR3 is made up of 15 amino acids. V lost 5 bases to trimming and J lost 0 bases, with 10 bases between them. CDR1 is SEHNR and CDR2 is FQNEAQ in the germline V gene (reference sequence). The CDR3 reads CASSPSSANTGELFF. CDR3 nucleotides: TGTGCCAGCAGCCCCTCAAGCGCGAACACCGGGGAGCTGTTTTTT.

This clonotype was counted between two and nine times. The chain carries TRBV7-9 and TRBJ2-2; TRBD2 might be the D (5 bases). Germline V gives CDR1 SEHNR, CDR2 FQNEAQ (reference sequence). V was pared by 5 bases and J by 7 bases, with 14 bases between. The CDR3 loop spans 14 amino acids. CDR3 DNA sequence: TGTGCCAGCAGCATCCTGATGGAGGTCGGGGAGCTGTTTTTT. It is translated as CASSILMEVGELFF.

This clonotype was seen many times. CDR3 residues: CASSPQGTVDNSPLHF. For the CDR3, the DNA is TGTGCCAGCAGTCCCCAAGGGACAGTAGATAATTCACCCCTCCACTTT. J is TRBJ1-6 and V is TRBV12-3 or TRBV12-4, with TRBD1 identical over 7 bases. Trimming took 5 bases from V and 5 from J; bases not matched to a gene: 9. CDR3 length: 16 residues.

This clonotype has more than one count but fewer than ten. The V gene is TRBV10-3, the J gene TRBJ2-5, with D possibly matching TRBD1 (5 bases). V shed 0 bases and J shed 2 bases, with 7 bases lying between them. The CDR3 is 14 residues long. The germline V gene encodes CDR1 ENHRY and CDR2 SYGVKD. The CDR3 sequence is CAISESRTQETQYF. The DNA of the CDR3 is TGTGCCATCAGTGAGTCGAGGACACAAGAGACCCAGTACTTC.

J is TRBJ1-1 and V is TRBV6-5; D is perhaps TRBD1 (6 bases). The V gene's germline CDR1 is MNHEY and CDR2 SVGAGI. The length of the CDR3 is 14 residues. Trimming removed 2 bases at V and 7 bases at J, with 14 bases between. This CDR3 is CASSYTGPLGEAFF. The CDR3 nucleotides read TGTGCCAGCAGTTACACAGGGCCTTTGGGTGAAGCTTTCTTT.

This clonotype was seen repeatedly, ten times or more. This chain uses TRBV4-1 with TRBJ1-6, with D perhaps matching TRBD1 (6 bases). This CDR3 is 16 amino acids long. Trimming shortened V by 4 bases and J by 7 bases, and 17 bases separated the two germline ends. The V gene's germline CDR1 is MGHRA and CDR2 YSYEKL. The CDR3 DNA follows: TGCGCCAGCAGCCTCACGCTAACAGGGAGAAATTCACCCCTCCACTTT. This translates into CASSLTLTGRNSPLHF.

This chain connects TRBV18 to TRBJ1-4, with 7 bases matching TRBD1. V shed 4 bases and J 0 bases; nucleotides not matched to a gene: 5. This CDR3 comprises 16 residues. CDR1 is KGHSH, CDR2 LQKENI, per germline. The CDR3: CASSRHRGTTNEKLFF. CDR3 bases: TGTGCCAGCTCACGACACAGGGGCACAACTAATGAAAAACTGTTTTTT.

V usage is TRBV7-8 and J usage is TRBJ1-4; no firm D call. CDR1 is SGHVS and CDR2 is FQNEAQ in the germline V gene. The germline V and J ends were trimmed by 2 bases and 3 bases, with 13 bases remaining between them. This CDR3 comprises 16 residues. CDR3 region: CASSLRSRNSNEKLFF. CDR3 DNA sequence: TGTGCCAGCAGCTTAAGGAGCAGGAACTCTAATGAAAAACTGTTTTTT.

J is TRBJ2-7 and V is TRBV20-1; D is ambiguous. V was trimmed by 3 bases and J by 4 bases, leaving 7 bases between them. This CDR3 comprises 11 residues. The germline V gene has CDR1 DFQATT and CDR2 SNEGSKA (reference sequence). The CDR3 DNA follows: TGCAGTGCTAGCAGGTCGTACGAGCAGTACTTC. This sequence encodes CSASRSYEQYF.

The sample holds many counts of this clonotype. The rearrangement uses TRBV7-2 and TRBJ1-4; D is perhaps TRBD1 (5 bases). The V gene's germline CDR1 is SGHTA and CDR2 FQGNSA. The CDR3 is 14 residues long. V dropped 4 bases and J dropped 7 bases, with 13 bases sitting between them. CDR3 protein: CASSSTNRGEKLFF. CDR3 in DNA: TGTGCCAGCAGCTCGACGAATAGGGGTGAAAAACTGTTTTTT.

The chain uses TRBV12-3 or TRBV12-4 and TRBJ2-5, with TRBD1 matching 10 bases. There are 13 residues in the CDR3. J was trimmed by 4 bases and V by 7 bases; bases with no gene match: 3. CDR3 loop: CASNRQGAETQYF. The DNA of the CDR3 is TGTGCCAGCAATCGACAGGGGGCAGAGACCCAGTACTTC.

CDR3 bases: TGTGCCACCAGTGATTTCGGCGATACGCAGTATTTT. Its protein is CATSDFGDTQYF. The chain recombines TRBV24-1 with TRBJ2-3; D remains unclear. CDR1 and CDR2 from the germline V gene are KGHDR and SFDVKD. The CDR3 is made up of 12 amino acids. Trimming removed 1 base from V and 6 bases from J, with 4 bases in between.

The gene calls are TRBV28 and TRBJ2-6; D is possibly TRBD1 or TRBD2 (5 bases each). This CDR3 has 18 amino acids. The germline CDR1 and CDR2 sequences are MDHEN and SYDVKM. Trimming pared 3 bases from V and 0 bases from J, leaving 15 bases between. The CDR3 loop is CASSLYGGVISGANVLTF. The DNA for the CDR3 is TGTGCCAGCAGTTTGTATGGGGGAGTGATCTCTGGGGCCAACGTCCTGACTTTC.

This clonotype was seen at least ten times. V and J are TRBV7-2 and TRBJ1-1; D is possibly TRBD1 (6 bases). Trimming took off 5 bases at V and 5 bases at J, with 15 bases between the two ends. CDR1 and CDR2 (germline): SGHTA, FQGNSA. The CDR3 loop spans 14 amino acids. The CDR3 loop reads CASSAGAPPTEAFF. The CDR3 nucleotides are TGTGCCAGCAGCGCGGGGGCGCCTCCGACTGAAGCTTTCTTT.

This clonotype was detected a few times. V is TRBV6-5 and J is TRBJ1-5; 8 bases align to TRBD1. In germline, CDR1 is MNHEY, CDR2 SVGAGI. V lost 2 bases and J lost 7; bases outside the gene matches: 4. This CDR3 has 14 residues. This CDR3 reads CASSYTGGMQPQHF. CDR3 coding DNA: TGTGCCAGCAGTTACACAGGGGGTATGCAGCCCCAGCATTTT.

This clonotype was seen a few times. As DNA, the CDR3 is TGTGCCAGCAGCTTAGCGGGAGACCATGAGCAGTTCTTC. Residues: CASSLAGDHEQFF. This chain uses TRBV7-2 with TRBJ2-1; possibly TRBD2 for D (5 bases). The germline V gene encodes CDR1 SGHTA and CDR2 FQGNSA. This CDR3 contains 13 residues. The ends were cut back, 0 bases at V and 8 bases at J, with 8 bases in the middle.

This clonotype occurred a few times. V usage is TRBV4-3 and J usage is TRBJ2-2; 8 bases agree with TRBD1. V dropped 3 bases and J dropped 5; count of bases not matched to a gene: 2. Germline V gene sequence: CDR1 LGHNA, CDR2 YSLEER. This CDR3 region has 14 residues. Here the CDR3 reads CASSHGQGTGELFF. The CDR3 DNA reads TGCGCCAGCAGCCACGGACAGGGAACCGGGGAGCTGTTTTTT.

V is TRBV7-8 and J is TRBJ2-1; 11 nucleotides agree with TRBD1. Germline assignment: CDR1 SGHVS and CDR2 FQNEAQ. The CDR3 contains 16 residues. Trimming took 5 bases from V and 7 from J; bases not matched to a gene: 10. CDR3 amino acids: CASSPGQGAFWNEQFF. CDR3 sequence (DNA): TGTGCCAGCAGCCCAGGACAGGGGGCCTTCTGGAATGAGCAGTTCTTC.

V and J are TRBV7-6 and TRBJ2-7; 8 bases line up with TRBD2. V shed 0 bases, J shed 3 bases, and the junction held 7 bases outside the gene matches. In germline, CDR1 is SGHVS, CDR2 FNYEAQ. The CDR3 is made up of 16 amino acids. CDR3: CASSLAGTSLHYEQYF. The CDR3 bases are TGTGCCAGCAGCTTAGCCGGGACTAGTCTTCACTACGAGCAGTACTTC.

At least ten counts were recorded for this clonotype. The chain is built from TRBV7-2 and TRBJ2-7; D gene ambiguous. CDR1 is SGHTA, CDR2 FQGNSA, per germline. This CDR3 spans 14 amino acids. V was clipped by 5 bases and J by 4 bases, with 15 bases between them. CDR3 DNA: TGTGCCAGCAGCCCCCGAAATGACATGTACGAGCAGTACGTC. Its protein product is CASSPRNDMYEQYV.

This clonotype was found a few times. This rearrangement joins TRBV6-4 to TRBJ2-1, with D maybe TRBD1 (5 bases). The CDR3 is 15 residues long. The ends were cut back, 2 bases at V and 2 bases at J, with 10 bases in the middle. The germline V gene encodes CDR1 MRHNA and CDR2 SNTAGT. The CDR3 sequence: CASSDGQTTYNEQFF. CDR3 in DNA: TGTGCCAGCAGTGACGGACAAACCACCTACAATGAGCAGTTCTTC.

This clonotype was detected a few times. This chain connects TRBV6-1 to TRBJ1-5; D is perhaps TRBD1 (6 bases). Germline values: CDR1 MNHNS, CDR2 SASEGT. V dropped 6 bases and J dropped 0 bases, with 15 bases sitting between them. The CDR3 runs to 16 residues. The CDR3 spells CASRVGTMYSNQPQHF. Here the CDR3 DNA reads TGTGCCAGCAGAGTAGGGACAATGTATAGCAATCAGCCCCAGCATTTT.

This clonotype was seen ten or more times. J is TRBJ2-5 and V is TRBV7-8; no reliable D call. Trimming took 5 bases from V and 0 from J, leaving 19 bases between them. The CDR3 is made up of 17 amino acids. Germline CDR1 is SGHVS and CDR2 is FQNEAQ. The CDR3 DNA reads TGTGCCAGCAGCACCCTGGGTCAAACGGGTTACCAAGAGACCCAGTACTTC. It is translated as CASSTLGQTGYQETQYF.

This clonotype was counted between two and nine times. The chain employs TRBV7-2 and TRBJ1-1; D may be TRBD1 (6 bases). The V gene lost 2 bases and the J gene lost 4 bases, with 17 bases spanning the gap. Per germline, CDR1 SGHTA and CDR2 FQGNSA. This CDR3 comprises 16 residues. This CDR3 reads CASSLNPTGAGTEAFF. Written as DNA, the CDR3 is TGTGCCAGCAGCTTAAATCCTACGGGGGCAGGCACTGAAGCTTTCTTT.

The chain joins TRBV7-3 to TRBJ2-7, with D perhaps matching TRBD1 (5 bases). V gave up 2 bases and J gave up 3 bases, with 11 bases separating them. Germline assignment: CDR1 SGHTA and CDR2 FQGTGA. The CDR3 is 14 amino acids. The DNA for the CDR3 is TGTGCCAGCAGCTTAGGACATAGTAGCTACGAGCAGTACTTC. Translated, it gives CASSLGHSSYEQYF.

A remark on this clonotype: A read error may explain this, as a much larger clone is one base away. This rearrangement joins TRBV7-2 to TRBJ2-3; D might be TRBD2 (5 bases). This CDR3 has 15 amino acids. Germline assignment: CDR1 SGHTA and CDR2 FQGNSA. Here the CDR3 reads CASGLTGRETDTQYF. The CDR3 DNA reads TGTGCCAGCGGCTTGACCGGCCGGGAAACAGATACGCAGTATTTT.

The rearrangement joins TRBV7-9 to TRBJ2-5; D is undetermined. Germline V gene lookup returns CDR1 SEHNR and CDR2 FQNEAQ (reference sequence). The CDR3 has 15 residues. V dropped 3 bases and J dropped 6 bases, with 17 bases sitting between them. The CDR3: CASSFPGNSRKTQYF. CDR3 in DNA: TGTGCCAGCAGCTTTCCGGGCAACAGTCGAAAGACCCAGTACTTC.